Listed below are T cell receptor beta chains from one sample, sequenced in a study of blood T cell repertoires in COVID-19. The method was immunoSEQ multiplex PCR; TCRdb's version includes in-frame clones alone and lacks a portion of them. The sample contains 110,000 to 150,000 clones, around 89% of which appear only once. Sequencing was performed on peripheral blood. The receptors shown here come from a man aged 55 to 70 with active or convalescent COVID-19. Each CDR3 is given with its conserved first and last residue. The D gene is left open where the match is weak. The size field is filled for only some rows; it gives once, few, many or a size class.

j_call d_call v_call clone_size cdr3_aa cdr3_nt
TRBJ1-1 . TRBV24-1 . CATSVAGGTEAFF TGTGCCACCAGTGTAGCCGGGGGCACTGAAGCTTTCTTT
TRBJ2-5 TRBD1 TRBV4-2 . CASSPATGTAAETQYF TGTGCCAGCAGCCCGGCTACCGGGACAGCGGCGGAGACCCAGTACTTC
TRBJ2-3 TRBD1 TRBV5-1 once CASSVRTGSNTQYF TGCGCCAGCAGCGTCCGGACAGGGTCTAATACGCAGTATTTT
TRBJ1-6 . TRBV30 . CAWRDVVDSPLHF TGTGCCTGGCGGGATGTGGTGGATTCACCCCTCCACTTT
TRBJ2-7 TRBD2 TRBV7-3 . CASSTSGGTFYEQYF TGTGCCAGCAGCACTAGCGGGGGGACTTTCTACGAGCAGTACTTC
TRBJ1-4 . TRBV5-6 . CASSQNPAGGEKLFF TGTGCCAGCAGCCAAAATCCGGCCGGAGGTGAAAAACTGTTTTTT
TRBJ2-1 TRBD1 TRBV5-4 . CASRPGQLNRDEQFF TGTGCCAGCCGCCCGGGACAGCTTAACCGCGATGAGCAGTTCTTC
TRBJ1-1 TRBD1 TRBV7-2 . CASSPSRGQPNTEAFF TGTGCCAGCAGCCCTTCTCGGGGACAGCCGAACACTGAAGCTTTCTTT
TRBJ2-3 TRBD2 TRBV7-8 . CASSLVPLAGGTDTQYF TGTGCCAGCAGCTTAGTCCCACTAGCGGGGGGCACAGATACGCAGTATTTT
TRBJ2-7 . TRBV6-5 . CASSYTGDGEQYF TGTGCCAGCAGTTATACGGGGGACGGCGAGCAGTACTTC
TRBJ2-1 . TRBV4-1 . CASSQKDASARFAEQFF TGCGCCAGCAGCCAAAAGGACGCTAGCGCCCGATTTGCTGAGCAGTTCTTC
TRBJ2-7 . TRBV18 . CASSPGQPSSYEQYF TGTGCCAGCTCACCAGGGCAGCCGAGCTCCTACGAGCAGTACTTC
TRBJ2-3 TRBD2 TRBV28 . CASYDEVLAGQDTQYF TGTGCCAGCTACGACGAGGTGCTAGCGGGACAAGATACGCAGTATTTT
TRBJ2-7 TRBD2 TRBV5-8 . CASSRGGSSYEQYF TGTGCCAGCAGCCGGGGGGGGAGCTCCTACGAGCAGTACTTC
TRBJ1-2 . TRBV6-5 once CASRDGRVGYTF TGTGCCAGCAGGGACGGGCGGGTCGGCTACACCTTC
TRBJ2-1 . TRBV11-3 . CASSPGGNYNEQFF TGTGCCAGCAGCCCCGGCGGCAACTACAATGAGCAGTTCTTC
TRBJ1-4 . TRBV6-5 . CASSLLGAEKLFF TGTGCCAGCAGCCTGCTAGGGGCCGAAAAACTGTTTTTT
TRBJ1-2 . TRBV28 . CASVPTGGPYGYTF TGTGCCAGCGTACCGACCGGGGGGCCCTATGGCTACACCTTC
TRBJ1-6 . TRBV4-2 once CASSPSPGNSPLHF TGTGCCAGCAGCCCTTCTCCGGGTAATTCACCCCTCCACTTT
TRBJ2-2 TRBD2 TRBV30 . CAWKRLAGANTGELFF TGTGCCTGGAAAAGACTAGCGGGGGCGAACACCGGGGAGCTGTTTTTT
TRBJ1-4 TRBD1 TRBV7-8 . CASSLDRGTLATNEKLFF TGTGCCAGCAGCTTAGACAGGGGAACACTTGCAACTAATGAAAAACTGTTTTTT
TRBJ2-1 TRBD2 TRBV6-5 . CASSFRTSGGYNEQFF TGTGCCAGCAGTTTTCGTACTAGCGGGGGATACAATGAGCAGTTCTTC
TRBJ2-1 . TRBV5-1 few CASSFPPEGNFDEQFF TGCGCCAGCAGCTTTCCCCCGGAGGGGAATTTCGATGAGCAGTTCTTC
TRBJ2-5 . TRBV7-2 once CASSKQSRVQETQYF TGTGCCAGCAGCAAACAATCTCGGGTCCAAGAGACCCAGTACTTC
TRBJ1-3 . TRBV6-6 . CASSYPQGAQGNTIYF TGTGCCAGCAGTTACCCACAGGGAGCTCAGGGAAACACCATATATTTT
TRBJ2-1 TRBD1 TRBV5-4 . CASSPGQGLSNEQFF TGTGCCAGCAGCCCGGGACAGGGACTCTCCAATGAGCAGTTCTTC
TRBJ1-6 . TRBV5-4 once CASSSQGFRSPLHF TGTGCCAGCAGCTCTCAGGGGTTTCGGTCACCCCTCCACTTT
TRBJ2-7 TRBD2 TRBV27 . CASSSSGLAGGFYEQYF TGTGCCAGCAGTTCCTCGGGACTAGCGGGGGGGTTCTACGAGCAGTACTTC
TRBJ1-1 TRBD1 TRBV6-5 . CASSYRQGVAEAFF TGTGCCAGCAGTTACCGACAGGGTGTCGCTGAAGCTTTCTTT
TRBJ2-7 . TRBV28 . CASIRDTRAYEQYF TGTGCCAGCATCCGGGACACAAGGGCCTACGAGCAGTACTTC
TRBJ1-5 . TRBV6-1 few CASSGHDSGGDQPQHF TGTGCCAGCAGTGGGCACGATTCAGGCGGGGATCAGCCCCAGCATTTT
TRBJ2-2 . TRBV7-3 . CASSRTPPPGELFF TGTGCCAGCAGCCGGACTCCCCCCCCCGGGGAGCTGTTTTTT
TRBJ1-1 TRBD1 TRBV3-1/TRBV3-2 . CASSQGYRGNTEAFF TGTGCCAGCAGCCAAGGGTACAGGGGGAACACTGAAGCTTTCTTT
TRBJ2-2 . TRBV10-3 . CAISEFRTGELFF TGTGCCATCAGTGAGTTCCGGACCGGGGAGCTGTTTTTT
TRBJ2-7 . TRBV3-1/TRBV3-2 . CASSQQAYEQYF TGTGCCAGCAGTCAACAGGCCTACGAGCAGTACTTC
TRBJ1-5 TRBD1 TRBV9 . CASSPRDSRNQPQHF TGTGCCAGCAGCCCCCGGGACAGCCGCAATCAGCCCCAGCATTTT
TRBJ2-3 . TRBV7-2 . CASSLFFGLTDTQYF TGTGCCAGCAGCTTATTCTTTGGCCTCACAGATACGCAGTATTTT
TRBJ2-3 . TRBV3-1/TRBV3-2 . CASSRLTDTQYF TGTGCCAGCAGCCGACTGACAGATACGCAGTATTTT
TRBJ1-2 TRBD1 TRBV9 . CASSGSGGPYGYTF TGTGCCAGCAGCGGCTCAGGGGGGCCCTATGGCTACACCTTC
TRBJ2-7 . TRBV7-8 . CASSLDGSLDEQYF TGTGCCAGCAGCTTAGACGGGAGCTTGGACGAGCAGTACTTC
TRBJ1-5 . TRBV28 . CASRPPQANQPQHF TGTGCCAGCAGACCCCCGCAGGCAAATCAGCCCCAGCATTTT
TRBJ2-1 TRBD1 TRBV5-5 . CASSTKTGQDEQFF TGTGCCAGCAGTACCAAGACAGGGCAGGATGAGCAGTTCTTC
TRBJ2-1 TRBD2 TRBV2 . CASSRAGGRNEQFF TGTGCCAGCAGTAGAGCGGGGGGGCGCAATGAGCAGTTCTTC
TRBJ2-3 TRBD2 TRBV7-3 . CASSFPTSGGADTQYF TGTGCCAGCAGCTTCCCGACTAGCGGGGGAGCAGATACGCAGTATTTT
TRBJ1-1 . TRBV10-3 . CAINPTGVNTEAFF TGTGCCATCAATCCGACAGGAGTGAACACTGAAGCTTTCTTT
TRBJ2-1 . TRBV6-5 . CASSYSRGRGARQFF TGTGCCAGCAGTTACTCGAGGGGGAGGGGGGCGAGGCAGTTCTTC
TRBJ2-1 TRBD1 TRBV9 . CASSVGTGVYNEQFF TGTGCCAGCAGCGTAGGGACAGGGGTATACAATGAGCAGTTCTTC
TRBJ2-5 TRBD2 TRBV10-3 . CAISESGSGETQYF TGTGCCATCAGTGAGTCGGGTAGCGGGGAGACCCAGTACTTC
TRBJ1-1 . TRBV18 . CASSRVGNTEAFF TGTGCCAGCTCACGCGTTGGGAACACTGAAGCTTTCTTT
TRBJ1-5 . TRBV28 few CASTVGGGINQPQHF TGTGCCAGCACCGTCGGGGGAGGAATCAATCAGCCCCAGCATTTT
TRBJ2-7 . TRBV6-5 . CASLDTYEQYF TGTGCCAGCCTCGACACCTACGAGCAGTACTTC
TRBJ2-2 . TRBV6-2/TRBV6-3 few CASSYSRGNTGELFF TGTGCCAGCAGTTACTCGAGAGGGAACACCGGGGAGCTGTTTTTT
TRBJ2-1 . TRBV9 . CASSPVEQEYEQFF TGTGCCAGCAGCCCCGTAGAACAGGAATATGAGCAGTTCTTC
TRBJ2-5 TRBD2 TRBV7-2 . CASSRTRGETQYF TGTGCCAGCAGCCGGACTAGGGGAGAGACCCAGTACTTC
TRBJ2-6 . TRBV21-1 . CASRQGEVGANVLTF TGTGCCAGCAGACAGGGGGAAGTGGGGGCCAACGTCCTGACTTTC
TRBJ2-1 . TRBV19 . CASSIVASGAEQFF TGTGCCAGTAGTATAGTCGCAAGTGGGGCTGAGCAGTTCTTC